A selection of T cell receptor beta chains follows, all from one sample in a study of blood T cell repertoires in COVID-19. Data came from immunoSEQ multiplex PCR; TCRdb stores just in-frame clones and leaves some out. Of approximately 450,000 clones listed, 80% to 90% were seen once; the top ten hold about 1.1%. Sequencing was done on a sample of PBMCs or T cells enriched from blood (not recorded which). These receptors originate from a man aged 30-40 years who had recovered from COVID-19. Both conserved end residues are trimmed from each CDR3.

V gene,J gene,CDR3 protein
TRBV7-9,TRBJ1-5,ASSLQGGNQPQH
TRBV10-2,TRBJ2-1,ASSLAGGDNEQF
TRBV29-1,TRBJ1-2,SVFANYGYT
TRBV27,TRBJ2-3,ASSRRGTDTQY
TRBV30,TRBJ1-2,AWRYNYGYT
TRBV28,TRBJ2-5,ASSSIDRTETQY
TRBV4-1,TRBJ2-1,ASSSPHRTSGGDEQF
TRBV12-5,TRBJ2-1,ASGLDPTINEQF
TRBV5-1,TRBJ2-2,ASTLSAGELF
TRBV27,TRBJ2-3,ASTSPFSATDTQY
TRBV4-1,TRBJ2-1,ASRGTGGSLKF
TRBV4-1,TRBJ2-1,ASSQYTSGPNEQF
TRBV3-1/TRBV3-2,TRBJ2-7,ASSLGLAYEQY
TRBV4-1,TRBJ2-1,ASSPRLAEYNEQF
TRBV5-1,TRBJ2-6,ASSFRERLTLGANVLT
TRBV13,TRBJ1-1,ASSKNGGTTEAF
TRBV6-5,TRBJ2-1,ASDPGLAYNEQF
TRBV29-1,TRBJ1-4,SVGSPGTNEKLF
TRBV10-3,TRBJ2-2,ATSTERNTGELF
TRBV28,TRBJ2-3,ASRSGLVGTSNTQY
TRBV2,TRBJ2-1,ASSESPGLADNEQF
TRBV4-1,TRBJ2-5,ASSQDPAGLAGEETQY
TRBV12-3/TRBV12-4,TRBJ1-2,ASSLAEGGGYT
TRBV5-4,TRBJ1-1,ASSLDSQGWTEAF
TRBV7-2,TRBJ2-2,ASSPVGELF
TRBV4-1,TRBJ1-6,ASSQDSSPLPTGRNSPLH
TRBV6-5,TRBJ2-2,ASSYLGQGYTGELF
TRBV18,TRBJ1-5,ASSPQDSHNQPQH
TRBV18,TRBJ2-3,ASSPETGLRHTDTQY
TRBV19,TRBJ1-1,ASSISGQLNTEAF
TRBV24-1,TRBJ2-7,ATSDSSGSTVYEQY
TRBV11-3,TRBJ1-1,ASSLDQGTEAF
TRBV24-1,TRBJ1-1,ATSDLQGVNTEAF
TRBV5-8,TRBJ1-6,ASSLGKGGASSYNSPLH
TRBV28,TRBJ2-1,ASNLAGPYNEQF
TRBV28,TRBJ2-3,ASSPSGRIADTQY
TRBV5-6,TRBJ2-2,ASSLGTGATGELF
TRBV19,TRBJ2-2,ASSIPSSTGELF
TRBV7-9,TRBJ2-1,ASSLEGTGAYNEQF
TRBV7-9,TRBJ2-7,ASSLLYEQY
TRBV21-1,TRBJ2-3,ASSKNSGNPTDTQY
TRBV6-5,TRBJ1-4,ASSLGQGDEKLF
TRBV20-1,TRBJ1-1,SASPVSETGAREAF
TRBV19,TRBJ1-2,ASSIAALYGYT
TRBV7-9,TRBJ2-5,ASSLTGLQETQY
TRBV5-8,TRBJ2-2,ASSLEGAIGELF
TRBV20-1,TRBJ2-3,SVTQGDTQY
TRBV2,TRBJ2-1,ASAGLVGNEQF
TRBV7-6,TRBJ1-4,ASSFRGLDEKLF
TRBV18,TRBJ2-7,ASSPKTSGRANEQY